These T cell receptor beta chains were read from a single sample in a study of blood T cells in healthy people across ages. TCRdb re-analysed the 5' RACE reads in MiXCR, keeping a single row per CDR3 protein. The sample shows over 950,000 distinct CDR3 sequences, 45% to 60% of them seen only once. What was sequenced was blood. Receptors were obtained from a woman aged 55-69 years in good health. The CDR3 runs from the conserved cysteine through the conserved F or W. The D gene is left open where the match is weak. Not all rows give a size; the values are once, few, many and, for expanded clones, a class.

D	V	size	J	CDR3	DNA
-	TRBV20-1	-	TRBJ2-7	CSARASGVEQYF	TGCAGTGCTAGAGCTTCCGGCGTGGAGCAGTACTTC
-	TRBV2	-	TRBJ2-7	CASIGQNYEQYF	TGTGCCAGCATTGGGCAGAACTACGAGCAGTACTTC
-	TRBV4-1	-	TRBJ2-7	CASSQDQYTSSYEQYF	TGCGCCAGCAGCCAAGATCAATACACCAGCTCCTACGAGCAGTACTTC
TRBD2	TRBV20-1	-	TRBJ2-7	CSAKLAGGRHEQYF	TGCAGTGCAAAACTAGCGGGAGGGCGCCACGAGCAGTACTTC
TRBD1	TRBV6-2/TRBV6-3	-	TRBJ2-7	CASSYRQGSAYEQYF	TGTGCCAGCAGTTACCGACAGGGATCGGCTTACGAGCAGTACTTC
TRBD2	TRBV29-1	-	TRBJ2-3	CSGVGGSTDTQYF	TGCAGCGGGGTTGGCGGGAGTACAGATACGCAGTATTTT
TRBD1	TRBV27	-	TRBJ2-2	CASSLYGRGSGELFF	TGTGCCAGCAGTTTATACGGCAGGGGGTCCGGGGAGCTGTTTTTT
-	TRBV7-9	-	TRBJ2-1	CASLPRARGNEQFF	TGTGCCAGCCTTCCCCGAGCCCGGGGGAATGAGCAGTTCTTC
-	TRBV4-3	few	TRBJ2-3	CASSLTRGAPQYF	TGCGCCAGCAGCCTAACCAGGGGCGCCCCTCAGTATTTT
-	TRBV20-1	few	TRBJ2-7	CSARTSPSYEQYF	TGCAGTGCTAGAACCTCACCCTCCTACGAGCAGTACTTC